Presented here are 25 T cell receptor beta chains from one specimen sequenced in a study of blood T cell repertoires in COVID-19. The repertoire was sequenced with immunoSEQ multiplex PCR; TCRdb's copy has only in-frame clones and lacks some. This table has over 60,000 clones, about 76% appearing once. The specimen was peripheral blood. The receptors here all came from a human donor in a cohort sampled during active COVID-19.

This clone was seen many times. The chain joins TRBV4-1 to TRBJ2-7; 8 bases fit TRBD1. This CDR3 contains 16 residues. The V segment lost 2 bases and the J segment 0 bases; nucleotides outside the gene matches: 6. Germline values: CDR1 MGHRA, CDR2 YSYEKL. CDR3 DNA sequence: TGCGCCAGCAGCCAAACTCAGGGGGCTTTCTCCTACGAGCAGTACTTC. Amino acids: CASSQTQGAFSYEQYF.

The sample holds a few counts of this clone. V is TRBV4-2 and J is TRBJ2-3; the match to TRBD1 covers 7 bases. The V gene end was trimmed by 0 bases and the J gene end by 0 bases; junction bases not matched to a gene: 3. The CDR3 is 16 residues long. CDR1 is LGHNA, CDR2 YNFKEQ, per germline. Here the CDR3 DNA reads TGTGCCAGCAGCCAAGAAGGGGGCACTAGCACAGATACGCAGTATTTT. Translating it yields CASSQEGGTSTDTQYF.

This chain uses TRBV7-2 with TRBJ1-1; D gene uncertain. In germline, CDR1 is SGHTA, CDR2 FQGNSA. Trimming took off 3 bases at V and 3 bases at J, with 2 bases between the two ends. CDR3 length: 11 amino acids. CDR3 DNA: TGTGCCAGCAGCTTCGACACTGAAGCTTTCTTT. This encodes CASSFDTEAFF.

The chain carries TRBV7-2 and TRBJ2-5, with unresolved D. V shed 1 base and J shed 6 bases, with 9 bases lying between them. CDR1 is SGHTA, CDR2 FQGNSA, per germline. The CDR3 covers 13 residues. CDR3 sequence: CASSLDVVKTQYF. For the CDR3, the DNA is TGTGCCAGCAGCTTAGATGTTGTAAAGACCCAGTACTTC.

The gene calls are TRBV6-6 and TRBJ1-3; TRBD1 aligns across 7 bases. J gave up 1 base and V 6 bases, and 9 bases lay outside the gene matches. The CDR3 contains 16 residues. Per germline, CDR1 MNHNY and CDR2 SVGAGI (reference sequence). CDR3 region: CASSRSGQLSGNTIYF. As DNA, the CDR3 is TGTGCCAGCAGCCGATCGGGACAGCTGTCTGGAAACACCATATATTTT.

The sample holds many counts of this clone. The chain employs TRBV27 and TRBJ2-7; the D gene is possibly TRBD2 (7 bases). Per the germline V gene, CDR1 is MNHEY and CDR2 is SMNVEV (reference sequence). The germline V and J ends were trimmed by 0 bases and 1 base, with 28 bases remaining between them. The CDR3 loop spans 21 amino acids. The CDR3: CASSLSFPASGGGSPSYEQYF. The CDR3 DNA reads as TGTGCCAGCAGTTTATCTTTCCCGGCTAGCGGAGGGGGTAGTCCATCCTACGAGCAGTACTTC.

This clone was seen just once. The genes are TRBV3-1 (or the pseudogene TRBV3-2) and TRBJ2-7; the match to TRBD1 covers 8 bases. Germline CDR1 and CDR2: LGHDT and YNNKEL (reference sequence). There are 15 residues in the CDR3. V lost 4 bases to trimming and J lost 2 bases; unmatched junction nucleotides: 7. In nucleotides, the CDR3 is TGTGCCAGCAGCCTCGACAGGGGCCCTACCTACGAGCAGTACTTC. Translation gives CASSLDRGPTYEQYF.

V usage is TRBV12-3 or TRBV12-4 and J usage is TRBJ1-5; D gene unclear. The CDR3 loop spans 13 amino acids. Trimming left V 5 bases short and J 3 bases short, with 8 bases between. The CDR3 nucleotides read TGTGCCAGCAGTCCAGACACCAATCAGCCCCAGCATTTT. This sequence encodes CASSPDTNQPQHF.

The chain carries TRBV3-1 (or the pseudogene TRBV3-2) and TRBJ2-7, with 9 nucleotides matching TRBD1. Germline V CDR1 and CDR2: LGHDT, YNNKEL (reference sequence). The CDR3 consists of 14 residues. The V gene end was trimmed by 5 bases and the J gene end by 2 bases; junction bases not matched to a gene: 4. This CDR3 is CASSVRQGAYEQYF. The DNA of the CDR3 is TGTGCCAGCAGCGTGAGACAGGGGGCCTACGAGCAGTACTTC.

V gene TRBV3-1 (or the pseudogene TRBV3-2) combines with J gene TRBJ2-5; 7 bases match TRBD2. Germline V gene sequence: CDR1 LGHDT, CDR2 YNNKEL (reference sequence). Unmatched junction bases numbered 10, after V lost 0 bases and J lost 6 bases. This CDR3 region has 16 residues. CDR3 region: CASSQDWGRGVQTQYF. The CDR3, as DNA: TGTGCCAGCAGCCAAGATTGGGGACGGGGGGTTCAGACCCAGTACTTC.

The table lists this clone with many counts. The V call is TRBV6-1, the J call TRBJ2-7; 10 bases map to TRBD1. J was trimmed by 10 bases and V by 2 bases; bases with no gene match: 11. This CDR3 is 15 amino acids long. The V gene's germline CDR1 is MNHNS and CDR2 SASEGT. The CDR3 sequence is CASSETTWTGGEQYF. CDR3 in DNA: TGTGCCAGCAGTGAAACGACGTGGACAGGGGGAGAACAGTACTTC.

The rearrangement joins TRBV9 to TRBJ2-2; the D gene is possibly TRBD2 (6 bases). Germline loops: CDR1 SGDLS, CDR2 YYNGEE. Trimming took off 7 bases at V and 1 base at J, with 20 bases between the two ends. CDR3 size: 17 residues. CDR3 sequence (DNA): TGTGCCAGCTCCCCCCGGGGGTCCTCCCTGAACACCGGGGAGCTGTTTTTT. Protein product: CASSPRGSSLNTGELFF. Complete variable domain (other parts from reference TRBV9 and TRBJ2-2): DSGVTQTPKHLITATGQRVTLRCSPRSGDLSVYWYQQSLDQGLQFLIQYYNGEERAKGNILERFSAQQFPDLHSELNLSSLELGDSALYFCASSPRGSSLNTGELFFGEGSRLTVL.

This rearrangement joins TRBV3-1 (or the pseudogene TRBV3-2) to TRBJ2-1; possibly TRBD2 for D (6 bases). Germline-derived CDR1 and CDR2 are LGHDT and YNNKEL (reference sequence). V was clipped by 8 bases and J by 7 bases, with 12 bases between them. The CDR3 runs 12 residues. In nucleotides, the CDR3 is TGTGCCAGCCGGGACTTCGGGAATGAGCAGTTCTTC. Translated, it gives CASRDFGNEQFF.

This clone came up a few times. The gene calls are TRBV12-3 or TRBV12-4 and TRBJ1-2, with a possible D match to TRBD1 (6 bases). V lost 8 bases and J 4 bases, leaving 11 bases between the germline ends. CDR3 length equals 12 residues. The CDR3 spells CASGQNSYGYTF. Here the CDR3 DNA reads TGTGCCAGCGGACAGAACAGCTATGGCTACACCTTC.

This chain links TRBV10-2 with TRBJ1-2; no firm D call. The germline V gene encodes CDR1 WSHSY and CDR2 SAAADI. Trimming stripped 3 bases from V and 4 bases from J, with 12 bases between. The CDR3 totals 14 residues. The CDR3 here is CASSDFTLSYGYTF. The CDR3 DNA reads TGCGCCAGCAGTGATTTTACATTATCCTATGGCTACACCTTC.

The chain's CDR3 is CASSYSPQGRGGELFF. CDR3 in DNA: TGTGCCAGCAGTTACTCACCCCAGGGGAGGGGCGGGGAGCTGTTTTTT. The V gene is TRBV6-5, the J gene TRBJ2-2, with D possibly TRBD2 on 7 matching bases. CDR1 MNHEY and CDR2 SVGAGI come from the germline V gene. The CDR3 runs 16 residues. V lost 0 bases and J lost 7, with 15 bases in between.

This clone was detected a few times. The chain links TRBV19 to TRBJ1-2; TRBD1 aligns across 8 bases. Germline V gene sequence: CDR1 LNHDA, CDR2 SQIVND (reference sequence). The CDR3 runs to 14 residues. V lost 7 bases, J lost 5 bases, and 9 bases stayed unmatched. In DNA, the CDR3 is TGTGCCAGTACTTACGGGACAGGCCCTTATGGCTACACCTTC. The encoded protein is CASTYGTGPYGYTF.

The CDR3 DNA is TGCAGCGTTGGTGGGGGGAATCAGCCCCAGCATTTT. This gives the protein CSVGGGNQPQHF. The V and J genes are TRBV29-1 and TRBJ1-5; perhaps TRBD1 as D (5 bases). The CDR3 spans 12 residues. The V gene's germline CDR1 is SQVTM and CDR2 ANQGSEA. Trimming removed 4 bases at V and 4 bases at J, with 8 bases between.

Written as DNA, the CDR3 is TGCAGCGTTGGGCAGGGTGGGGCCAACGTCCTGACTTTC. The encoded protein is CSVGQGGANVLTF. The J gene is TRBJ2-6, the V gene TRBV29-1, with D possibly matching TRBD1 (5 bases). Germline assignment: CDR1 SQVTM and CDR2 ANQGSEA. CDR3 length equals 13 residues. The V end lost 4 bases, the J end lost 3 bases, and 7 bases lay between the germline ends.

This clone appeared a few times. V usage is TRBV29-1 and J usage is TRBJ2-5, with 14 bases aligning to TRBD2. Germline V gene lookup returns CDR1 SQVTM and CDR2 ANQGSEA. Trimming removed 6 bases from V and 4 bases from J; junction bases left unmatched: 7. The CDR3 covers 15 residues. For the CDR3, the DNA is TGCAGCGTGACCGGACTAGCGGGAGGTTCAGAGACCCAGTACTTC. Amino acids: CSVTGLAGGSETQYF.

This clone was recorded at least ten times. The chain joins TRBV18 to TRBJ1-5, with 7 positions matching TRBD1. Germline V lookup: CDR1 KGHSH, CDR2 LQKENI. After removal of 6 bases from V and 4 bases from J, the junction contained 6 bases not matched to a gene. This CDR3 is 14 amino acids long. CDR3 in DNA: TGTGCCAGCTCGTCGACAGGGCAAAATCAGCCCCAGCATTTT. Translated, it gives CASSSTGQNQPQHF.

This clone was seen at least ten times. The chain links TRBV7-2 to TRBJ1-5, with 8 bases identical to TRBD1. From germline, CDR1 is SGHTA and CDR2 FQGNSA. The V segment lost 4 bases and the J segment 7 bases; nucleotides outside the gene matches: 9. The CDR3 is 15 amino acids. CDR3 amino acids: CASSSLTGTGQPQHF. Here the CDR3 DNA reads TGTGCCAGCAGCTCCCTCACGGGGACAGGCCAGCCCCAGCATTTT.

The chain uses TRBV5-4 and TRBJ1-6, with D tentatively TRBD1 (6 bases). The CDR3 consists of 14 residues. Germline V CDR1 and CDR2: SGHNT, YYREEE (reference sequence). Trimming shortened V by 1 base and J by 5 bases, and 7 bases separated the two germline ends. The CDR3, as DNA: TGTGCCAGCAGCTTGAACAGGGATAATTCACCCCTCCACTTT. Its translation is CASSLNRDNSPLHF.

CDR3 sequence: CGGTGMNTEAFF. The CDR3 DNA sequence: TGCGGAGGGACGGGGATGAACACTGAAGCTTTCTTT. The chain carries TRBV29-1 and TRBJ1-1, with D possibly being TRBD1 (5 bases). Germline CDR1 is SQVTM and CDR2 is ANQGSEA. This CDR3 is built from 12 residues.

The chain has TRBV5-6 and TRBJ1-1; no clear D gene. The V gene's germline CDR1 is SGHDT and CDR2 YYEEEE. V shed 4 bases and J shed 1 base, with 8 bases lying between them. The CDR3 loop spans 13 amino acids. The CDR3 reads CASSPGGNTEAFF. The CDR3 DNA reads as TGTGCCAGCAGCCCAGGAGGGAACACTGAAGCTTTCTTT.